These 32 T cell receptor beta chains were all obtained from the same sample, sequenced in a study of blood T cell repertoires in COVID-19. Profiled with immunoSEQ multiplex PCR; TCRdb holds only in-frame clones, not every one. The sample holds tens of thousands of clones; just over 85% are singletons and the top ten take around 4.5%. Source material: peripheral blood. The source of these receptors is a human donor in a cohort sampled during active COVID-19.

CDR3 residues: CASSPTGNHLGKETQYF. In DNA, the CDR3 is TGTGCCAGCTCACCAACAGGGAACCACCTAGGGAAAGAGACCCAGTACTTC. The chain combines TRBV18 with TRBJ2-5, with D possibly matching TRBD1 (6 bases). Between the trimmed V and J ends, which lost 2 bases and 3 bases, there was a span of 19 bases. The germline gives CDR1 KGHSH, CDR2 LQKENI. The length of the CDR3 is 17 residues. Full variable domain (missing parts from reference TRBV18 and TRBJ2-5): NAGVMQNPRHLVRRRGQEARLRCSPMKGHSHVYWYRQLPEEGLKFMVYLQKENIIDESGMPKERFSAEFPKEGPSILRIQQVVRGDSAAYFCASSPTGNHLGKETQYFGPGTRLLVL.

The chain combines TRBV6-5 with TRBJ2-7, with a weak D call TRBD1 (5 bases). Trimming removed 2 bases from V and 6 bases from J, with 11 bases in between. The germline CDR1 and CDR2 sequences are MNHEY and SVGAGI. The CDR3 runs 13 residues. The CDR3 DNA follows: TGTGCCAGCAGTTACGCCCGTAGGGGCGAGCAGTACTTC. It specifies CASSYARRGEQYF.

This chain connects TRBV18 to TRBJ2-5; D may be TRBD1 (5 bases). In germline, CDR1 is KGHSH, CDR2 LQKENI. The CDR3 spans 13 residues. V was clipped by 5 bases and J by 2 bases, with 9 bases between them. Here the CDR3 reads CASSVRAQETQYF. The CDR3 DNA reads as TGTGCCAGCTCAGTCAGGGCACAAGAGACCCAGTACTTC. The whole variable domain, filled in from reference TRBV18 and TRBJ2-5, reads NAGVMQNPRHLVRRRGQEARLRCSPMKGHSHVYWYRQLPEEGLKFMVYLQKENIIDESGMPKERFSAEFPKEGPSILRIQQVVRGDSAAYFCASSVRAQETQYFGPGTRLLVL.

The chain employs TRBV7-2 and TRBJ1-1, with D unresolved. V lost 1 base and J 7 bases, leaving 13 bases between the germline ends. Germline CDR1 is SGHTA and CDR2 is FQGNSA. The CDR3 is made up of 14 amino acids. This chain's CDR3 is CASSLVVTGYEAFF. CDR3 bases: TGTGCCAGCAGCTTAGTGGTCACCGGTTATGAAGCTTTCTTT. The variable domain in full, completed from reference TRBV7-2 and TRBJ1-1, reads GAGVSQSPSNKVTEKGKDVELRCDPISGHTALYWYRQSLGQGLEFLIYFQGNSAPDKSGLPSDRFSAERTGGSVSTLTIQRTQQEDSAVYLCASSLVVTGYEAFFGQGTRLTVV.

This clone was picked up a small number of times. The chain employs TRBV30 and TRBJ1-5; weak D call: TRBD1 (5 bases). CDR1 GTSNPN and CDR2 SVGIG come from the germline V gene (reference sequence). The V and J ends lost 3 bases and 2 bases respectively, with 14 bases between them. The CDR3 sequence is 15 residues long. CDR3 in DNA: TGTGCCTGGAGCGGGGGGTCAGGAGGCAATCAGCCCCAGCATTTT. Protein product: CAWSGGSGGNQPQHF.

The rearrangement links TRBV7-6 to TRBJ2-2; the D is unclear. This CDR3 spans 13 amino acids. The germline V gene has CDR1 SGHVS and CDR2 FNYEAQ. The ends were cut back, 5 bases at V and 7 bases at J, with 11 bases in the middle. The CDR3 sequence: CASSPIFGGELFF. The CDR3 bases are TGTGCCAGCAGCCCTATTTTCGGCGGGGAGCTGTTTTTT.

The gene calls are TRBV23-1 and TRBJ1-2; 11 bases fit TRBD1. TRBV23-1 is filed as an ORF, its function uncertain. V shed 3 bases and J 4 bases; nucleotides not matched to a gene: 4. The CDR3 sequence is 15 residues long. The CDR3 here is CASSHGQGAGYGYTF. For the CDR3, the DNA is TGCGCCAGCAGTCACGGACAGGGGGCTGGCTATGGCTACACCTTC.

The rearrangement uses TRBV18 and TRBJ1-5; D gene ambiguous. Germline CDR1 KGHSH, CDR2 LQKENI. CDR3 length: 14 amino acids. V was pared by 6 bases and J by 5 bases, with 14 bases between. CDR3 loop: CASSPDSSDQPQHF. DNA of the CDR3: TGTGCCAGCTCCCCCGACTCATCGGATCAGCCCCAGCATTTT.

The chain has TRBV7-8 and TRBJ1-5; D might be TRBD1 (6 bases). V shed 1 base and J shed 1 base, with 11 bases lying between them. The germline V gene has CDR1 SGHVS and CDR2 FQNEAQ. This CDR3 comprises 16 residues. The DNA of the CDR3 is TGTGCCAGCAGCTTAGGGGCAGGGGCCAGCAATCAGCCCCAGCATTTT. Translated, it gives CASSLGAGASNQPQHF.

The rearrangement links TRBV19 to TRBJ1-4; D might be TRBD1 (5 bases). The CDR3 extends over 14 amino acids. The ends were cut back, 7 bases at V and 7 bases at J, with 16 bases in the middle. The germline V gene has CDR1 LNHDA and CDR2 SQIVND (reference sequence). The CDR3 sequence is CASIGTGQSEKLFF. The CDR3 DNA follows: TGTGCCAGTATTGGGACTGGGCAAAGTGAAAAACTGTTTTTT. The full variable domain, with the rest looked up from reference TRBV19 and TRBJ1-4, is DGGITQSPKYLFRKEGQNVTLSCEQNLNHDAMYWYRQDPGQGLRLIYYSQIVNDFQKGDIAEGYSVSREKKESFPLTVTSAQKNPTAFYLCASIGTGQSEKLFFGSGTQLSVL.

V usage is TRBV7-9 and J usage is TRBJ2-1; 13 nucleotides agree with TRBD2. The CDR3 runs 18 residues. V lost 5 bases, J lost 4 bases, and 11 bases stayed unmatched. Germline loops: CDR1 SEHNR, CDR2 FQNEAQ (reference sequence). Here the CDR3 DNA reads TGTGCCAGCAGCCCGAGTCCCGGGACTAGCGGGAATTACAATGAGCAGTTCTTC. Amino acid sequence: CASSPSPGTSGNYNEQFF.

The chain recombines TRBV30 with TRBJ1-4; the D gene is possibly TRBD1 (5 bases). Germline assignment: CDR1 GTSNPN and CDR2 SVGIG (reference sequence). The germline V and J ends were trimmed by 1 base and 5 bases, with 8 bases remaining between them. The CDR3 contains 13 residues. The CDR3 sequence is CAWSGQLNEKLFF. The CDR3 nucleotides are TGTGCCTGGAGTGGACAGCTCAATGAAAAACTGTTTTTT.

The J gene is TRBJ2-5, the V gene TRBV7-9; 10 bases are a match to TRBD1. Germline loops: CDR1 SEHNR, CDR2 FQNEAQ (reference sequence). J was trimmed by 0 bases and V by 4 bases; bases with no gene match: 5. The CDR3 loop spans 16 amino acids. The CDR3 reads CASSSWTGGNQETQYF. Written as DNA, the CDR3 is TGTGCCAGCAGCTCCTGGACAGGGGGAAACCAAGAGACCCAGTACTTC.

This rearrangement joins TRBV27 to TRBJ2-1; D is unclear. The CDR3 runs to 15 residues. Trimming removed 0 bases from V and 8 bases from J, with 14 bases in between. CDR1 is MNHEY, CDR2 SMNVEV, per germline (reference sequence). CDR3 in DNA: TGTGCCAGCAGTTTATCGATCCATTTTCCGGATGAGCAGTTCTTC. It encodes CASSLSIHFPDEQFF.

The chain recombines TRBV7-2 with TRBJ2-1, with TRBD1 as a possible D gene (5 bases). V dropped 5 bases and J dropped 7 bases, with 12 bases sitting between them. Looked up from germline, CDR1 is SGHTA and CDR2 is FQGNSA. The CDR3 runs 13 residues. In nucleotides, the CDR3 is TGTGCCAGCAGCGTAGGACGGACAAATGAGCAGTTCTTC. This sequence encodes CASSVGRTNEQFF.

The chain recombines TRBV12-3 or TRBV12-4 with TRBJ2-1; the D gene is possibly TRBD2 (6 bases). V lost 8 bases to trimming and J lost 12 bases, with 17 bases between them. The CDR3 covers 12 residues. The DNA for the CDR3 is TGTGCCAGCGGACCACGCCGGGACTCGCAGTTCTTC. Protein product: CASGPRRDSQFF.

The chain carries TRBV11-2 and TRBJ2-3; 9 bases map to TRBD1. The ends lost 3 bases at V and 4 bases at J; junction bases unmatched: 5. This CDR3 is built from 15 residues. CDR1 SGHAT and CDR2 FQNNGV come from the germline V gene. CDR3 amino acids: CASSFTGTGPDTQYF. The CDR3 DNA follows: TGTGCCAGCAGCTTTACCGGGACAGGGCCAGATACGCAGTATTTT.

V gene TRBV19 combines with J gene TRBJ1-4; 9 bases line up with TRBD1. Germline V gene data show CDR1 as LNHDA and CDR2 as SQIVND (reference sequence). The V and J ends lost 7 bases and 5 bases, in that order; junction bases with no gene match: 5. The CDR3 has 14 residues. The CDR3 DNA is TGTGCCAGTACCAGGACAGGGGTAAATGAAAAACTGTTTTTT. It yields the protein CASTRTGVNEKLFF.

The chain carries TRBV6-6 and TRBJ1-4; tentative D call: TRBD1 (5 bases). CDR3 length: 15 residues. CDR1 is MNHNY and CDR2 is SVGAGI in the germline V gene (reference sequence). Trimming removed 2 bases from V and 4 bases from J, with 11 bases in between. CDR3 residues: CASSYLGEGNEKLFF. In DNA form, the CDR3 reads TGTGCCAGCAGTTACCTGGGGGAGGGTAATGAAAAACTGTTTTTT.

This clone was counted a single time. The rearrangement uses TRBV5-5 and TRBJ2-7, with TRBD1 matching over 7 bases. This CDR3 region has 14 residues. Germline V lookup: CDR1 SGHKS, CDR2 YYEKEE (reference sequence). J gave up 6 bases and V 1 base, and 7 bases lay outside the gene matches. The CDR3 loop reads CASSLRTGLSEQYF. CDR3 in DNA: TGTGCCAGCAGCTTGAGGACAGGTCTCTCCGAGCAGTACTTC.

The chain combines TRBV3-1 (or the pseudogene TRBV3-2) with TRBJ2-3, with 9 bases matching TRBD2. The germline CDR1 and CDR2 sequences are LGHDT and YNNKEL (reference sequence). The V and J ends lost 10 bases and 9 bases, in that order; junction bases with no gene match: 14. The CDR3 has 14 residues. CDR3: CATTLAGRLRTQYF. For the CDR3, the DNA is TGTGCCACCACACTAGCGGGTCGCCTCAGAACGCAGTATTTT.

This chain's CDR3 is CASTWRGGLTSGRAYNEQFF. CDR3 bases: TGTGCCAGCACATGGCGGGGAGGCCTGACTAGCGGGAGGGCATACAATGAGCAGTTCTTC. V usage is TRBV7-9 and J usage is TRBJ2-1; 14 bases line up with TRBD2. The CDR3 loop spans 20 amino acids. Trimming took 7 bases from V and 4 from J; bases not matched to a gene: 18. Germline V CDR1 and CDR2: SEHNR, FQNEAQ (reference sequence).

This rearrangement joins TRBV24-1 to TRBJ2-5, with 11 bases matching TRBD2. The CDR3 loop spans 14 amino acids. Losses at the gene ends were 9 bases for V and 0 bases for J; bases not matched to a gene: 2. CDR1 is KGHDR and CDR2 is SFDVKD in the germline V gene. CDR3 in DNA: TGTGCCACCTCTAGCGGGGGGTACCAAGAGACCCAGTACTTC. It yields the protein CATSSGGYQETQYF.

V gene TRBV19 combines with J gene TRBJ1-1; weak D call: TRBD1 (6 bases). In germline, CDR1 is LNHDA, CDR2 SQIVND (reference sequence). This CDR3 has 16 residues. V dropped 3 bases and J dropped 1 base, with 15 bases sitting between them. The CDR3 coding sequence is TGTGCCAGTAGTATCCGGGACACGCTCTCGAACACTGAAGCTTTCTTT. Translating gives CASSIRDTLSNTEAFF.

The rearrangement uses TRBV18 and TRBJ2-7; 12 positions match TRBD2. V gave up 6 bases and J gave up 5 bases; unmatched junction bases: 8. Germline V gene lookup returns CDR1 KGHSH and CDR2 LQKENI. The CDR3 extends over 15 amino acids. CDR3 DNA: TGTGCCAGCTCCCAGACTAGCGGGAGTCCCCACGAGCAGTACTTC. It yields the protein CASSQTSGSPHEQYF. Filled out from reference TRBV18 and TRBJ2-7, the complete variable domain reads NAGVMQNPRHLVRRRGQEARLRCSPMKGHSHVYWYRQLPEEGLKFMVYLQKENIIDESGMPKERFSAEFPKEGPSILRIQQVVRGDSAAYFCASSQTSGSPHEQYFGPGTRLTVT.

The chain combines TRBV2 with TRBJ2-3, with D unresolved. The CDR3 extends over 12 amino acids. Germline V gene sequence: CDR1 SNHLY, CDR2 FYNNEI. The V end lost 6 bases, the J end lost 5 bases, and 9 bases lay between the germline ends. Here the CDR3 reads CASREMRDTQYF. The CDR3 nucleotides are TGTGCCAGCAGAGAGATGAGAGATACGCAGTATTTT.

V gene TRBV15 combines with J gene TRBJ2-3, with TRBD1 identical over 10 bases. The CDR3 loop spans 17 amino acids. V shed 0 bases, J shed 1 base, and the junction held 4 bases outside the gene matches. Germline V lookup: CDR1 LNHNV, CDR2 YYDKDF (reference sequence). The CDR3 is CATSRDRTGGGTDTQYF. CDR3 in DNA: TGTGCCACCAGCAGAGATAGGACAGGGGGAGGCACAGATACGCAGTATTTT.

The CDR3 here is CAWKRQGVAEAFF. CDR3 in DNA: TGTGCCTGGAAAAGACAGGGAGTAGCCGAAGCTTTCTTT. The V gene is TRBV30, the J gene TRBJ1-1; 7 bases match TRBD1. In germline, CDR1 is GTSNPN, CDR2 SVGIG (reference sequence). Losses at the gene ends were 4 bases for V and 8 bases for J; bases not matched to a gene: 10. This CDR3 has 13 residues.

The chain joins TRBV14 to TRBJ1-4; D ambiguous. CDR3 size: 12 residues. Germline assignment: CDR1 SGHDN and CDR2 FVKESK. The ends were cut back, 4 bases at V and 15 bases at J, with 15 bases in the middle. The CDR3, as DNA: TGTGCCAGCAGCCCCTCACCAGACAAGTTGTTTTTT. Protein: CASSPSPDKLFF.

This rearrangement joins TRBV11-2 to TRBJ2-7, with TRBD1 matching 10 bases. The CDR3 totals 17 residues. Germline V gene data show CDR1 as SGHAT and CDR2 as FQNNGV. The V and J ends lost 0 bases and 3 bases, in that order; junction bases with no gene match: 8. The CDR3 here is CASSLDTPGTGDYEQYF. In nucleotides, the CDR3 is TGTGCCAGCAGCTTAGATACCCCCGGGACAGGGGACTACGAGCAGTACTTC.

V gene TRBV28 combines with J gene TRBJ2-1; no reliable D call. Trimming pared 8 bases from V and 0 bases from J, leaving 5 bases between. The CDR3 is made up of 12 amino acids. Germline V gene sequence: CDR1 MDHEN, CDR2 SYDVKM. The CDR3: CASYSSYNEQFF. Here the CDR3 DNA reads TGTGCCAGCTATAGCTCCTACAATGAGCAGTTCTTC.

This chain links TRBV7-6 with TRBJ2-3; 13 bases align to TRBD2. The CDR3 has 16 amino acids. Germline trimming cut 5 bases from V and 4 bases from J; bases unmatched to any gene: 6. CDR1 SGHVS and CDR2 FNYEAQ come from the germline V gene. The CDR3 nucleotides read TGTGCCAGCAGCCCCACCGGACTAGCGGGAGCAGATACGCAGTATTTT. This gives the protein CASSPTGLAGADTQYF.